A single sample gave rise to the 9 T cell receptor beta chains below, sequenced in a study of control samples from healthy donors and cancer patients. Measured with immunoSEQ multiplex PCR; TCRdb has only the in-frame clones, and not every one. The top ten hold nearly 5% of the sample, which has around 180,000 clones, 80% to 90% seen once. Sequenced sample: blood. Receptors were obtained from a young woman in good health.

The chain joins TRBV7-9 to TRBJ2-5; D gene unclear. This CDR3 has 11 residues. Trimming stripped 6 bases from V and 2 bases from J, with 4 bases between. CDR1 is SEHNR, CDR2 FQNEAQ, per germline (reference sequence). In DNA form, the CDR3 reads TGTGCCAGCAGTTCTCAAGAGACCCAGTACTTC. Amino acids: CASSSQETQYF.

V and J are TRBV7-9 and TRBJ2-3, with 9 bases fitting TRBD2. Germline V gives CDR1 SEHNR, CDR2 FQNEAQ (reference sequence). The V and J ends lost 3 bases and 0 bases, in that order; junction bases with no gene match: 1. This CDR3 is built from 15 residues. CDR3 protein: CASSLTSGSTDTQYF. As DNA, the CDR3 is TGTGCCAGCAGCTTGACTAGCGGTAGCACAGATACGCAGTATTTT.

The V and J genes are TRBV10-3 and TRBJ2-1; no clear D gene. Trimming took off 0 bases at V and 7 bases at J, with 13 bases between the two ends. The germline gives CDR1 ENHRY, CDR2 SYGVKD. The CDR3 totals 15 residues. The CDR3 spells CAISESLRSGNEQFF. CDR3 nucleotides: TGTGCCATCAGTGAGTCGCTACGCTCGGGTAATGAGCAGTTCTTC.

This clone was counted once. The rearrangement uses TRBV2 and TRBJ1-3; D is ambiguous. CDR1 and CDR2 (germline): SNHLY, FYNNEI. The CDR3 loop spans 14 amino acids. Trimming shortened V by 5 bases and J by 0 bases, and 8 bases separated the two germline ends. CDR3 amino acids: CASSLRDSGNTIYF. The CDR3 DNA is TGTGCCAGCAGTCTCAGAGACTCTGGAAACACCATATATTTT.

V and J are TRBV2 and TRBJ1-6; a weak D match, TRBD1 (6 bases). Trimming pared 8 bases from V and 7 bases from J, leaving 24 bases between. The CDR3 is 17 residues long. CDR1 SNHLY and CDR2 FYNNEI come from the germline V gene. CDR3 sequence: CASSTQGTQLRNSPLHF. Here the CDR3 DNA reads TGTGCCAGCTCAACGCAGGGGACCCAACTAAGGAATTCACCCCTCCACTTT.

This clone is a singleton in its sample. This chain's CDR3 is CASSLGQGREKLFF. DNA for the CDR3: TGTGCCAGCAGCCTCGGACAGGGCCGAGAAAAACTGTTTTTT. V is TRBV5-5 and J is TRBJ1-4, with 8 bases that match TRBD1. The ends lost 4 bases at V and 8 bases at J; junction bases unmatched: 7. The CDR3 sequence is 14 residues long. Germline CDR1 is SGHKS and CDR2 is YYEKEE (reference sequence).

This clone was recorded once. The V and J genes are TRBV6-2 or TRBV6-3 and TRBJ1-1, with unresolved D. Trimming removed 0 bases from V and 4 bases from J, with 12 bases in between. CDR1 is MNHEY, CDR2 SVGEGT, per germline. The CDR3 length is 15 residues. Here the CDR3 DNA reads TGTGCCAGCAGTTACTCAAACCCCCGATTCACTGAAGCTTTCTTT. It is translated as CASSYSNPRFTEAFF.

The chain employs TRBV27 and TRBJ2-5; D is possibly TRBD2 (5 bases). CDR3 length equals 17 residues. Trimming removed 3 bases from V and 5 bases from J, with 22 bases in between. Germline CDR1 and CDR2: MNHEY and SMNVEV (reference sequence). The chain's CDR3 is CASSLVPIASVRETQYF. The CDR3 region has the DNA TGTGCCAGCAGTTTGGTCCCCATAGCGTCAGTACGGGAGACCCAGTACTTC.

This chain joins TRBV3-1 (or the pseudogene TRBV3-2) and TRBJ2-4, with 15 bases identical to TRBD2. Germline-derived CDR1 and CDR2 are LGHDT and YNNKEL (reference sequence). The ends lost 6 bases at V and 1 base at J; junction bases unmatched: 7. The CDR3 consists of 18 residues. The CDR3 loop reads CASSPWTSGRGAKNIQYF. As DNA, the CDR3 is TGTGCCAGCAGTCCCTGGACTAGCGGGAGGGGGGCCAAAAACATTCAGTACTTC.